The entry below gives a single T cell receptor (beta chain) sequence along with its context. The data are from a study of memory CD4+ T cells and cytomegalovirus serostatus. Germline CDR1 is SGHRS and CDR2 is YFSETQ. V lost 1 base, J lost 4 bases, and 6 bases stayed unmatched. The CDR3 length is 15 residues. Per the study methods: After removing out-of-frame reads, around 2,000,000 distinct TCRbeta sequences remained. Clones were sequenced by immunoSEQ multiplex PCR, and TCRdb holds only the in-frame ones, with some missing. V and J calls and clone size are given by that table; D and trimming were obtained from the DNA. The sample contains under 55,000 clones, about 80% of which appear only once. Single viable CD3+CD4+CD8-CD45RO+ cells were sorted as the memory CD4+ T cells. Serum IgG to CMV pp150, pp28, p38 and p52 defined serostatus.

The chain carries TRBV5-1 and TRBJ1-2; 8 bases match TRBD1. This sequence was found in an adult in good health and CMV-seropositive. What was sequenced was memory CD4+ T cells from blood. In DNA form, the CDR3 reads TGCGCCAGCAGCTTGACAGGGGGAGTATCCTATGGCTACACCTTC. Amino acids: CASSLTGGVSYGYTF.